This T cell receptor (beta chain) was recovered during a study of T-cell memory formation after mild COVID-19. The CDR3 sequence is 14 residues long. Between the trimmed V and J ends, which lost 7 bases and 3 bases, there was a span of 16 bases. TCRdb re-called the 5' RACE reads through MiXCR, storing one row per CDR3 protein. Of hundreds of thousands of distinct CDR3 sequences listed, about a quarter were seen once; the top ten hold 10% to 15%. Study-wide findings and caveats: Memory cells collected pre-infection included some clones that later responded, suggesting cross-reactive memory joined. CD4/CD8 balance held among clones contracting day 15 to 85, and later expanders leaned CD4+. The main location of contracting CD4+ clones was CM and EM, and that of contracting CD8+ clones was EMRA.

Of note for this clonotype: Antigen: not known.

This sequence originates from an adult woman who had mild COVID-19 (a few samples of this study predate the infection). Cell type and time point are not known. This chain uses TRBV12-3 or TRBV12-4 with TRBJ2-7, with D maybe TRBD2 (6 bases). Sequencing was done on a sample of PBMCs or a T cell subset sorted from them (not recorded which). CDR3 amino acids: CASTLGGASYEQYF. CDR3 nucleotide sequence: TGTGCCAGCACTCTTGGAGGGGCAAGCTACGAGCAGTACTTC.